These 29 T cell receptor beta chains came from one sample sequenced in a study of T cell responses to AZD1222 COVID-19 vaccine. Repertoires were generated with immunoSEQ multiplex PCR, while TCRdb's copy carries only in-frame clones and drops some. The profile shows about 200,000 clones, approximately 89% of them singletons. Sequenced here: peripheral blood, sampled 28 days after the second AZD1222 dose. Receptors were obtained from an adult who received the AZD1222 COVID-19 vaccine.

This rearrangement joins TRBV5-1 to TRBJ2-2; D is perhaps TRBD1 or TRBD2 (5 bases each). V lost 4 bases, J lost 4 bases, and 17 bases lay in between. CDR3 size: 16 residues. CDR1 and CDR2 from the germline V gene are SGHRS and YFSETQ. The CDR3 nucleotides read TGCGCCAGCAGCCCGGGGCAGGGTATAGGCACCGGGGAGCTGTTTTTT. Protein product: CASSPGQGIGTGELFF.

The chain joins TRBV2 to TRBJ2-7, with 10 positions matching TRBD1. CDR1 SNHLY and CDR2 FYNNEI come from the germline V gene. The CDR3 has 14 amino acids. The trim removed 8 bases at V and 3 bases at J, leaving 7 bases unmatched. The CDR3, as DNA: TGTGCCAGCGGAAAGGGACAGGGGATCTACGAGCAGTACTTC. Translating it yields CASGKGQGIYEQYF.

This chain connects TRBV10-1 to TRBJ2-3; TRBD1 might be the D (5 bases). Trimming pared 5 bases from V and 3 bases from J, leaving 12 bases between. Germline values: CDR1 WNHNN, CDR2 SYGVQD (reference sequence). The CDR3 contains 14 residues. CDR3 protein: CASSRRQYTDTQYF. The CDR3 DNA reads TGCGCCAGCAGTCGCCGACAGTATACAGATACGCAGTATTTT.

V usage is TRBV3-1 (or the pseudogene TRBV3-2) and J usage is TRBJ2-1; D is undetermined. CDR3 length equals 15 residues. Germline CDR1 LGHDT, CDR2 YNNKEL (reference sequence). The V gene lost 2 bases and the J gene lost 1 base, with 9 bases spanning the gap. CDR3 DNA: TGTGCCAGCAGCCAAAACTACGGGTCCTACAATGAGCAGTTCTTC. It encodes CASSQNYGSYNEQFF.

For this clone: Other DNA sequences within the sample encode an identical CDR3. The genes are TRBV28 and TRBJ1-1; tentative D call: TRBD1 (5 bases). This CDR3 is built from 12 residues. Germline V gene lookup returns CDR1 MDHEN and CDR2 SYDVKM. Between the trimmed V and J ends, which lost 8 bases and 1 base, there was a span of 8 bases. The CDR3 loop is CASGTGNTEAFF. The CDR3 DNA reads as TGTGCCAGCGGTACAGGGAACACTGAAGCTTTCTTT.

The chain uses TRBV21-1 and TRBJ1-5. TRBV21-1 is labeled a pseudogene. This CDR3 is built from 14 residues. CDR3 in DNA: TGTGCCAGCAGCCCCCGGACCCACAATCAGCCCCAGCATTTT. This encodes CASSPRTHNQPQHF.

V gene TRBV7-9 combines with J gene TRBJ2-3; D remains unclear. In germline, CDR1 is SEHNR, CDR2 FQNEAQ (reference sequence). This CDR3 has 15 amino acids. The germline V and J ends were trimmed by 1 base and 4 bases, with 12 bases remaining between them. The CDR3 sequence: CASSLVFPVSDTQYF. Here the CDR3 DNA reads TGTGCCAGCAGCTTAGTATTTCCGGTCTCAGATACGCAGTATTTT.

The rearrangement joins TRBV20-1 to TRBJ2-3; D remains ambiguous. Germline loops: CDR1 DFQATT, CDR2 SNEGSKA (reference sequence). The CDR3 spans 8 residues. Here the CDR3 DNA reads TGCAGCGTCGGCACGCAGTATTTT. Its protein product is CSVGTQYF.

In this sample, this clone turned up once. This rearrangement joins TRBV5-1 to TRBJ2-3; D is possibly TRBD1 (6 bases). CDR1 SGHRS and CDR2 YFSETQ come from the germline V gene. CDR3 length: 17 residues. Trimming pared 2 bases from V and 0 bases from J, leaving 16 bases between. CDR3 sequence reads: CASSLPTGYSSTDTQYF. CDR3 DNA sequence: TGCGCCAGCAGCTTACCGACAGGCTACTCCAGCACAGATACGCAGTATTTT. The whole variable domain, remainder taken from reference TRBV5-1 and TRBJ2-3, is KAGVTQTPRYLIKTRGQQVTLSCSPISGHRSVSWYQQTPGQGLQFLFEYFSETQRNKGNFPGRFSGRQFSNSRSEMNVSTLELGDSALYLCASSLPTGYSSTDTQYFGPGTRLTVL.

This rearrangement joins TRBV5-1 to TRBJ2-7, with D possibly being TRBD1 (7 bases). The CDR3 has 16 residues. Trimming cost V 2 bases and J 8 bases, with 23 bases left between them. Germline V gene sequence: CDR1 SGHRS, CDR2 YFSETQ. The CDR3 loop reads CASSLLPEGASPKQYF. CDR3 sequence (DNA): TGCGCCAGCAGCTTACTCCCGGAGGGGGCCTCCCCCAAGCAGTACTTC.

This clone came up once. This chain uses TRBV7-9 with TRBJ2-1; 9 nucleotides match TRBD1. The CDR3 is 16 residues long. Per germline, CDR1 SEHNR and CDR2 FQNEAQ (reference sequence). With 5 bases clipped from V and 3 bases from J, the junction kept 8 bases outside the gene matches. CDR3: CASSAAGTGLYNEQFF. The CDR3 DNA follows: TGTGCCAGCAGCGCCGCCGGGACAGGGCTCTACAATGAGCAGTTCTTC.

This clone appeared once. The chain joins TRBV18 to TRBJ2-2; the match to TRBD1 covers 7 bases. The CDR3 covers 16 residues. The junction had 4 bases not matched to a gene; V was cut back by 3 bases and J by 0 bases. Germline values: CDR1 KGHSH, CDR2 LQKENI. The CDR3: CASSPPQGANTGELFF. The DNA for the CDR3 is TGTGCCAGCTCACCTCCTCAGGGGGCGAACACCGGGGAGCTGTTTTTT.

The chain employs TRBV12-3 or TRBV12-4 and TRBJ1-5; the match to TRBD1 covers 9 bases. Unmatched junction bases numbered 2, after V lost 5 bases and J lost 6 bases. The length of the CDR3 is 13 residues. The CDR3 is CASSPGQGQPQHF. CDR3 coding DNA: TGTGCCAGCAGTCCGGGACAGGGTCAGCCCCAGCATTTT.

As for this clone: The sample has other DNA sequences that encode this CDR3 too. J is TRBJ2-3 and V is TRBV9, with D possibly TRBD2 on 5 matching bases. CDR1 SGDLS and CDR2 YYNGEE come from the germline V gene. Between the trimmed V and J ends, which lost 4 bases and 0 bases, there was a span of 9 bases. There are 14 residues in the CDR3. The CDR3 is CASSTSGSTDTQYF. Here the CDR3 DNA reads TGTGCCAGCAGCACGTCGGGAAGCACAGATACGCAGTATTTT.

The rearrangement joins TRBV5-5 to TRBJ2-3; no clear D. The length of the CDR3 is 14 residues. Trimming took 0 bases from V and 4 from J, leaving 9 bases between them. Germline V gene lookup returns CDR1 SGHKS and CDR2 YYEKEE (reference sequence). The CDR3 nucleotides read TGTGCCAGCAGCTTGGCCATTCTCGCAGATACGCAGTATTTT. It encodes CASSLAILADTQYF. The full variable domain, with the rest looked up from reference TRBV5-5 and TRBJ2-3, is DAGVTQSPTHLIKTRGQQVTLRCSPISGHKSVSWYQQVLGQGPQFIFQYYEKEERGRGNFPDRFSARQFPNYSSELNVNALLLGDSALYLCASSLAILADTQYFGPGTRLTVL.

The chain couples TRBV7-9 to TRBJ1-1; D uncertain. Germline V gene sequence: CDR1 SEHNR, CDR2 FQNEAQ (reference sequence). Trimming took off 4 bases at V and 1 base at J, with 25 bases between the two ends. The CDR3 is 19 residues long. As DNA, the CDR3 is TGTGCCAGCAGCTCAGAGTACGGTCGGACCATTCACGAGAACACTGAAGCTTTCTTT. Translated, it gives CASSSEYGRTIHENTEAFF.

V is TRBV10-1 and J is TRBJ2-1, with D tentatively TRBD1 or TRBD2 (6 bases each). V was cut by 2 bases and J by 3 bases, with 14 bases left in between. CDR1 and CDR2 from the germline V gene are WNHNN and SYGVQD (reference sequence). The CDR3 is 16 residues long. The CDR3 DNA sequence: TGCGCCAGCAGTGAGCTTTTGGGGGGCCGCTACAATGAGCAGTTCTTC. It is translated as CASSELLGGRYNEQFF.

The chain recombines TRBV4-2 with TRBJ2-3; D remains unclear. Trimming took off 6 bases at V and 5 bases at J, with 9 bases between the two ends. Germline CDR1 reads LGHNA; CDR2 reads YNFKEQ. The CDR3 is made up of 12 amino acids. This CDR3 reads CASRGSIDTQYF. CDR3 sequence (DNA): TGTGCCAGCAGGGGATCAATAGATACGCAGTATTTT.

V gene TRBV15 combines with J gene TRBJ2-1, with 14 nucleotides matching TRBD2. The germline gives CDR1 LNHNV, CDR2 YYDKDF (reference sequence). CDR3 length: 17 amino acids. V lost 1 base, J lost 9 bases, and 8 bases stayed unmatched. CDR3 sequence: CATSRAWGLAGAGEQFF. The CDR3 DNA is TGTGCCACCAGCAGAGCCTGGGGACTAGCGGGAGCAGGTGAGCAGTTCTTC.

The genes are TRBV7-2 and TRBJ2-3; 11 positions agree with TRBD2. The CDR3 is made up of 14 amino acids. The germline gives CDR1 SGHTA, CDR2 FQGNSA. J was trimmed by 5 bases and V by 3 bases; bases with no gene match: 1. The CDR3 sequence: CASSLTSGVDTQYF. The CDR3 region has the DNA TGTGCCAGCAGCTTGACTAGCGGGGTAGATACGCAGTATTTT.

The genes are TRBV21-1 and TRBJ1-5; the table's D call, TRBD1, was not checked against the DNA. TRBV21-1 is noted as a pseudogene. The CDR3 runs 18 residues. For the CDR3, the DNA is TGTGCCAGCAGCATTTCTTTTCGGACAGGGGATAGCAATCAGCCCCAGCATTTT. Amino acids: CASSISFRTGDSNQPQHF.

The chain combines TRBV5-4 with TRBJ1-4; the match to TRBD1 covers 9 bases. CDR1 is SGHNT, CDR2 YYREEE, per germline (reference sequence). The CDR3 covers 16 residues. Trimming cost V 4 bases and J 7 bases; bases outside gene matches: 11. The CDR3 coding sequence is TGTGCCAGCAGCAATTGGACAGGGGCTAAGGCTGAAAAACTGTTTTTT. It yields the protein CASSNWTGAKAEKLFF.

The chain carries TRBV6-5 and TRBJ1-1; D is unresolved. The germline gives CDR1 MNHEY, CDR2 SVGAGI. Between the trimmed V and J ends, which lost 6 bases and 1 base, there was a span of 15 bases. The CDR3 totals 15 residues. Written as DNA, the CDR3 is TGTGCCAGCAGCGGGGAAACCCTAGAGAACACTGAAGCTTTCTTT. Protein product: CASSGETLENTEAFF.

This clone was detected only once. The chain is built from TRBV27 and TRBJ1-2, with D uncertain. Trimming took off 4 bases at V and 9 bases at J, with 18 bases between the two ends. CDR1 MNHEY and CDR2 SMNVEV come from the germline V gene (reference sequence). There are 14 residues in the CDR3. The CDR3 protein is CASSYLDGGGSYTF. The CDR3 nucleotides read TGTGCCAGCAGTTACCTGGATGGCGGCGGGAGCTACACCTTC.

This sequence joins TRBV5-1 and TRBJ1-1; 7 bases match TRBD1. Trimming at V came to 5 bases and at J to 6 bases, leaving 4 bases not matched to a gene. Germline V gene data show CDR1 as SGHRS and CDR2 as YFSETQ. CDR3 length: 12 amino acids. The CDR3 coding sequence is TGCGCCAGCAGGCTCGGACAGGCTGAAGCTTTCTTT. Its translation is CASRLGQAEAFF.

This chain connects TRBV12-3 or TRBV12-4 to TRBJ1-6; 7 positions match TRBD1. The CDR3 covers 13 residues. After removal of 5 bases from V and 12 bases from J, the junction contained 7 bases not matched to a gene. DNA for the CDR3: TGTGCCAGCAGTCCGACAGGGCCCGGACCCCTCCACTTT. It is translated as CASSPTGPGPLHF.

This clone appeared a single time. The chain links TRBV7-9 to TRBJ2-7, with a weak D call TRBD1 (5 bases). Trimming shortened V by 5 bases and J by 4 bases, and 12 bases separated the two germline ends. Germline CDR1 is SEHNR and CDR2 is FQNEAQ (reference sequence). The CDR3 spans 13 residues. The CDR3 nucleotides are TGTGCCAGCAGCCCACCAACAGGTTACGAGCAGTACTTC. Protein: CASSPPTGYEQYF.

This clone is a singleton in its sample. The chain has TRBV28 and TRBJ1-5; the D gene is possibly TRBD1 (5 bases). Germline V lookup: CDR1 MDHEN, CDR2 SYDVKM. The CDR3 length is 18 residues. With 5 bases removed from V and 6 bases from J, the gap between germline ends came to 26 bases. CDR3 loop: CASSAGVGGASLGQPQHF. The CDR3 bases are TGTGCCAGCAGTGCGGGGGTGGGAGGGGCCTCGTTAGGTCAGCCCCAGCATTTT. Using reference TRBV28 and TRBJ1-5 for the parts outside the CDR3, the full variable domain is DVKVTQSSRYLVKRTGEKVFLECVQDMDHENMFWYRQDPGLGLRLIYFSYDVKMKEKGDIPEGYSVSREKKERFSLILESASTNQTSMYLCASSAGVGGASLGQPQHFGDGTRLSIL.

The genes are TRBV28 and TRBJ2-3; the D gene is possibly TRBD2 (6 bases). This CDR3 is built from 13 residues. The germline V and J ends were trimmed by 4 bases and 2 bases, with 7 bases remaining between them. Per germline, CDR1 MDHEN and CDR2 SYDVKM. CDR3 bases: TGTGCCAGCAGTTGGGACTTCACAGATACGCAGTATTTT. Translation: CASSWDFTDTQYF.